One T cell receptor beta chain is described in this entry. The data are from a study of T cell changes during pregnancy in multiple sclerosis. The data were produced by immunoSEQ multiplex PCR, yet TCRdb's version contains in-frame clones alone and is incomplete. The sample includes tens of thousands of clones, 85% to 95% of them seen just once. Trimming pared 2 bases from V and 2 bases from J, leaving 9 bases between. There are 14 residues in the CDR3. Germline V CDR1 and CDR2: MGHRA, YSYEKL. Sequences were derived from CD8+ T cells from peripheral blood mononuclear cells, sampled in the third trimester of pregnancy. The rearrangement links TRBV4-1 to TRBJ1-2, with D hard to call. The TCR comes from a female donor with multiple sclerosis, enrolled in a pregnancy study. CDR3 in amino acids: CASSQQAANYGYTF. The DNA for the CDR3 is TGCGCCAGCAGCCAACAGGCCGCAAACTATGGCTACACCTTC.